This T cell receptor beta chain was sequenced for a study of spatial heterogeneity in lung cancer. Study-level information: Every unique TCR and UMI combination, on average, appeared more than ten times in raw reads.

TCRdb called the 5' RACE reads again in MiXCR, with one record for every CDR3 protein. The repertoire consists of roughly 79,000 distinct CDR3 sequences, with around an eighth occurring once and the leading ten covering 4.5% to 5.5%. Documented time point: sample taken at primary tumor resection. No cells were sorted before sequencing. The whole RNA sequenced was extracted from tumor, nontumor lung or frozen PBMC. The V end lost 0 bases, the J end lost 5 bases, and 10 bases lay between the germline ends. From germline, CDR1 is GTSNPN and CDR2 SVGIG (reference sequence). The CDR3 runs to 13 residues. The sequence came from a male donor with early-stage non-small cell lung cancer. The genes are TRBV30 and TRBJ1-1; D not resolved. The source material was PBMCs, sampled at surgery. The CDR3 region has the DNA TGTGCCTGGAGTGTACAAGAGGGAACTGAAGCTTTCTTT. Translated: CAWSVQEGTEAFF.